This TCR beta chain is from a study of PD-1 blockade in classical Hodgkin lymphoma. A remark on this clone: Its antigen is undetermined.

As to time point: newly diagnosed, previously untreated cHL patient sample. The CD4+ T cells used were purified from thawed PBMCs through magnetic negative selection. The study compared against PBMCs from newly diagnosed, untreated classical Hodgkin lymphoma. The length of the CDR3 is 16 residues. V lost 6 bases and J lost 3; bases outside the gene matches: 10. Germline CDR1 reads MDHEN; CDR2 reads SYDVKM. The data were produced by immunoSEQ multiplex PCR, yet TCRdb's version contains in-frame clones alone and is incomplete. The data hold 15,000 to 17,000 clones, with roughly 86% observed a single time. Notes on the study in general: With respect to the repertoire differences, their causes, possibly disease activity or prior therapy, remain undefined.

This TCR derives from a human donor with classical Hodgkin lymphoma. This rearrangement joins TRBV28 to TRBJ2-4, with TRBD2 matching over 8 bases. The sequencing sample was made of CD4+ T cells from blood. In DNA, the CDR3 is TGTGCCAGCAGCGAACAGGGCGGGGGGAACAAAAACATTCAGTACTTC. As protein: CASSEQGGGNKNIQYF.